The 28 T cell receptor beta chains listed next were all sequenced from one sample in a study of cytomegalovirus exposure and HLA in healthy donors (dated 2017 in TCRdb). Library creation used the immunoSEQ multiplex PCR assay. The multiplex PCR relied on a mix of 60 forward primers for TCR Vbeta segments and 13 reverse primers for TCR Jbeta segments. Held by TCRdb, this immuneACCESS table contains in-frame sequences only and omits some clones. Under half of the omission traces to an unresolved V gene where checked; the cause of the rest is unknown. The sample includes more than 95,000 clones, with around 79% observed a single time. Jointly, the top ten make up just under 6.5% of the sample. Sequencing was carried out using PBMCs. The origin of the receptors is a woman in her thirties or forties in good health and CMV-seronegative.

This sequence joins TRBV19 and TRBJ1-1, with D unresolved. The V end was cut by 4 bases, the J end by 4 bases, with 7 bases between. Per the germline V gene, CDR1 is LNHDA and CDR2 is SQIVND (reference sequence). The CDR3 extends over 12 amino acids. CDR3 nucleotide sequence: TGTGCCAGTAGTACCTACCTCACTGAAGCTTTCTTT. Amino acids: CASSTYLTEAFF.

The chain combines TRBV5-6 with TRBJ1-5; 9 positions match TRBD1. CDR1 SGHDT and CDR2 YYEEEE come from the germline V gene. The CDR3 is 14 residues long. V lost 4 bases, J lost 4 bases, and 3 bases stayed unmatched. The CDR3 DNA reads TGTGCCAGCAGCCGGGACAGGGCAAATCAGCCCCAGCATTTT. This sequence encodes CASSRDRANQPQHF.

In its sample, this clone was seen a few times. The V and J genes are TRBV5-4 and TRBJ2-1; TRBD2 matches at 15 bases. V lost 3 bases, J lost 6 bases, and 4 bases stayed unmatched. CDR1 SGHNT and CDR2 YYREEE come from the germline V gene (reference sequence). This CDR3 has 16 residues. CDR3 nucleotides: TGTGCCAGCAGCTCCCGGACTAGCGGGAGGGGCAATGAGCAGTTCTTC. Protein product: CASSSRTSGRGNEQFF. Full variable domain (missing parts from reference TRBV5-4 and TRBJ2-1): ETGVTQSPTHLIKTRGQQVTLRCSSQSGHNTVSWYQQALGQGPQFIFQYYREEENGRGNFPPRFSGLQFPNYSSELNVNALELDDSALYLCASSSRTSGRGNEQFFGPGTRLTVL.

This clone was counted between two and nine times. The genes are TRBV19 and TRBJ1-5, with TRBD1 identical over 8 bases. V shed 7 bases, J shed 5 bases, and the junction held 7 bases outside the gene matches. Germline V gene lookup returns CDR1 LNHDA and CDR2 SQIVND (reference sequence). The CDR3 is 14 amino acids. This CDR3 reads CASTLDRAYQPQHF. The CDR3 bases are TGTGCCAGTACCCTGGACAGGGCGTATCAGCCCCAGCATTTT.

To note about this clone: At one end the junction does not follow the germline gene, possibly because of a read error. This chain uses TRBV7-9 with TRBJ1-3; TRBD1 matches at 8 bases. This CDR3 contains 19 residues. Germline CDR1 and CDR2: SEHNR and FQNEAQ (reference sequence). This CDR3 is CSSRLSGTGGLGSGNTIYF. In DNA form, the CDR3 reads TGTTCCAGCAGGCTGTCCGGGACAGGCGGATTAGGCTCTGGAAACACCATATATTTT. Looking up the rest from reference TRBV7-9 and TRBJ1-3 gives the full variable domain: DTGVSQNPRHKITKRGQNVTFRCDPISEHNRLYWYRQTLGQGPEFLTYFQNEAQLEKSRLLSDRFSAERPKGSFSTLEIQRTEQGDSAMYLCSSRLSGTGGLGSGNTIYFGEGSWLTVV.

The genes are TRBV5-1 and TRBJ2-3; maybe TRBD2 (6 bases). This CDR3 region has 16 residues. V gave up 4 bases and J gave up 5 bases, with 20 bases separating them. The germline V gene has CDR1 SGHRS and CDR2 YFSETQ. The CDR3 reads CASSPSDPRLGDTQYF. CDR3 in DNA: TGCGCCAGCAGCCCTAGCGACCCCCGGTTGGGAGATACGCAGTATTTT. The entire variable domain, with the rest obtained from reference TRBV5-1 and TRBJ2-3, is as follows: KAGVTQTPRYLIKTRGQQVTLSCSPISGHRSVSWYQQTPGQGLQFLFEYFSETQRNKGNFPGRFSGRQFSNSRSEMNVSTLELGDSALYLCASSPSDPRLGDTQYFGPGTRLTVL.

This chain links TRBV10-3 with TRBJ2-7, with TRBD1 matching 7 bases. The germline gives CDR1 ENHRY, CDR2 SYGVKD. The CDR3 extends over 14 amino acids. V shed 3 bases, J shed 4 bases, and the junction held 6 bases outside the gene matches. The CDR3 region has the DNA TGTGCCATCAGTGAAAGGGGACAGTCTTACGAGCAGTACTTC. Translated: CAISERGQSYEQYF.

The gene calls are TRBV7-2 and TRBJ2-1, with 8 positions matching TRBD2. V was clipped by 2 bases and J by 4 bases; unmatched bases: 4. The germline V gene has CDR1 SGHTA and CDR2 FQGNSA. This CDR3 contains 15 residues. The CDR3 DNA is TGTGCCAGCAGCTTACGTAGCGGGGAATACAATGAGCAGTTCTTC. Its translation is CASSLRSGEYNEQFF.

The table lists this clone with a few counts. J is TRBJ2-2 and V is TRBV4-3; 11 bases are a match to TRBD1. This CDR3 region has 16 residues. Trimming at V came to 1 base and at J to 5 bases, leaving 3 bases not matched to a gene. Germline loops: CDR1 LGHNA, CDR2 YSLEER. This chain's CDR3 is CASSQGGTGGTGELFF. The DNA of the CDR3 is TGCGCCAGCAGCCAAGGCGGGACAGGGGGTACCGGGGAGCTGTTTTTT.

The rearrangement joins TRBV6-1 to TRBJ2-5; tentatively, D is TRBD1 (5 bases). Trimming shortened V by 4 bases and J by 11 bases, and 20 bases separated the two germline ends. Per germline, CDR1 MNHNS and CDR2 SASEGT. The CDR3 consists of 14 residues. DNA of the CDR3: TGTGCCAGCAGTGGCAGGGTAGTGCTTCGAGAGCAGTACTTC. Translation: CASSGRVVLREQYF.

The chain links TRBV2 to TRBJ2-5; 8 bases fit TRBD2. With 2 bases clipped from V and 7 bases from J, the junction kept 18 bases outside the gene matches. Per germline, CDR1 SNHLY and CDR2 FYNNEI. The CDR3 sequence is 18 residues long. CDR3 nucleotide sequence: TGTGCCAGCAGTGAACGTGGACTAGCCATAAGAAGATTAGGGACCCAGTACTTC. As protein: CASSERGLAIRRLGTQYF.

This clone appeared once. Here the CDR3 reads CASSVDGNRGSGYTF. For the CDR3, the DNA is TGTGCCAGCAGCGTAGACGGAAACAGGGGGAGTGGCTACACCTTC. This chain connects TRBV9 to TRBJ1-2, with 8 nucleotides matching TRBD1. J gave up 7 bases and V 0 bases, and 8 bases lay outside the gene matches. The CDR3 loop spans 15 amino acids. Germline V CDR1 and CDR2: SGDLS, YYNGEE.

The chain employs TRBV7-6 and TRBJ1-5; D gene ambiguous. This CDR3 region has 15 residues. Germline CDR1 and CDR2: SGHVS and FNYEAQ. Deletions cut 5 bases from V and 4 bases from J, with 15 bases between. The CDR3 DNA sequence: TGTGCCAGCAGCCGTATGTCGGGGTTAAATCAGCCCCAGCATTTT. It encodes CASSRMSGLNQPQHF.

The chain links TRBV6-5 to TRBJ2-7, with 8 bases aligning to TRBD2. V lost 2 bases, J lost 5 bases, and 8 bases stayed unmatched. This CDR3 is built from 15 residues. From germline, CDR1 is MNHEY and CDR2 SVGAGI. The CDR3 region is CASSYSPGLVDEQYF. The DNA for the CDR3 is TGTGCCAGCAGTTACAGTCCGGGACTAGTGGACGAGCAGTACTTC.

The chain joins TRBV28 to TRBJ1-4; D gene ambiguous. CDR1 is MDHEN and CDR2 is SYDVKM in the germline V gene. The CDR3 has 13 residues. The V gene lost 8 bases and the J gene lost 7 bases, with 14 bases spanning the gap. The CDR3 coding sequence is TGTGCCAGCCTCACGAGGTGGAGTGAAAAACTGTTTTTT. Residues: CASLTRWSEKLFF.

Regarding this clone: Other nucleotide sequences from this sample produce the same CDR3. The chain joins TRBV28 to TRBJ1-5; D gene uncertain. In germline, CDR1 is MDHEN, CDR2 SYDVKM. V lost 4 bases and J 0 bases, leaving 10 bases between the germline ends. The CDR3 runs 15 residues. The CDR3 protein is CASSSYRYSNQPQHF. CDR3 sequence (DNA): TGTGCCAGCAGTTCCTACAGATATAGCAATCAGCCCCAGCATTTT.

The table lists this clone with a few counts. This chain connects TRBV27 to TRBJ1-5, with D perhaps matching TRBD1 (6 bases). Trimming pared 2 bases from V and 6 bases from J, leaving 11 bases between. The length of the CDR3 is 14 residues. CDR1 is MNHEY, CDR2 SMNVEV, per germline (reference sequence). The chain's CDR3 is CASSLTGIGQPQHF. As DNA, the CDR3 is TGTGCCAGCAGTTTAACAGGGATAGGTCAGCCCCAGCATTTT.

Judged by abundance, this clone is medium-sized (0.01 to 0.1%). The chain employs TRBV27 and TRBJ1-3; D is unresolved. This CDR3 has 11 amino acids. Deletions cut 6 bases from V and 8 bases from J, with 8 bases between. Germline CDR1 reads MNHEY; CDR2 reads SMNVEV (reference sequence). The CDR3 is CASRVGDTIYF. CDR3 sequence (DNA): TGTGCCAGCAGAGTGGGCGACACCATATATTTT.

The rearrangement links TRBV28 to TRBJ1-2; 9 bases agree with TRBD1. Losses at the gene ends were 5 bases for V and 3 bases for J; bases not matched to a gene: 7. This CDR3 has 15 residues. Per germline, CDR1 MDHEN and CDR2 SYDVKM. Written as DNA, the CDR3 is TGTGCCAGCAGTGCACCGGGACAGGGACACTATGGCTACACCTTC. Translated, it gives CASSAPGQGHYGYTF.

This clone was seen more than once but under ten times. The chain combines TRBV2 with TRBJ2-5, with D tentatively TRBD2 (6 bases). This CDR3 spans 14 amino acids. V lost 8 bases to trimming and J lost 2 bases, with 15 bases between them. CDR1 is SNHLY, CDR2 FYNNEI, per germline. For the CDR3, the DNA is TGTGCCAGCTACCGACTCGGAGGGCAAGAGACCCAGTACTTC. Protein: CASYRLGGQETQYF.

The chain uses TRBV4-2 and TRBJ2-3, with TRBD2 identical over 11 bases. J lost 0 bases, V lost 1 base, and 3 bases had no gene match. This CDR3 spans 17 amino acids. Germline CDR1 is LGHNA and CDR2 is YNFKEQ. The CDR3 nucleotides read TGTGCCAGCAGCCAAGCGACTAGCGGGATTAGCACAGATACGCAGTATTTT. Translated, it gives CASSQATSGISTDTQYF.

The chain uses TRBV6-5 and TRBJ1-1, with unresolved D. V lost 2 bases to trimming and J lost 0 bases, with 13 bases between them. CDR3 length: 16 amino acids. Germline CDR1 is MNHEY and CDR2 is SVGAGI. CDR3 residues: CASSYLARPLNTEAFF. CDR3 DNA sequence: TGTGCCAGCAGTTACCTAGCAAGGCCCCTGAACACTGAAGCTTTCTTT.

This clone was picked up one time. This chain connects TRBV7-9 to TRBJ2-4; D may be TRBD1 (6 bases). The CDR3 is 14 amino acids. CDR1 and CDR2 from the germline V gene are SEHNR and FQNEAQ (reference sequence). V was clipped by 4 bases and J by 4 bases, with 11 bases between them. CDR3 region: CASSSRQAKNIQYF. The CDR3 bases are TGTGCCAGCAGCTCTCGACAGGCGAAAAACATTCAGTACTTC.

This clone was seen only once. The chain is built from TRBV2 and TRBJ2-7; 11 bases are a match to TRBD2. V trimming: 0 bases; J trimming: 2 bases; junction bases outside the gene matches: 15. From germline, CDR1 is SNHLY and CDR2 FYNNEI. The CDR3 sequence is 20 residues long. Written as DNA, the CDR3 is TGTGCCAGCAGTGAAGCCGCTACTAGCGGGAGTTTGGGGTTGGCCTACGAGCAGTACTTC. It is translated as CASSEAATSGSLGLAYEQYF.

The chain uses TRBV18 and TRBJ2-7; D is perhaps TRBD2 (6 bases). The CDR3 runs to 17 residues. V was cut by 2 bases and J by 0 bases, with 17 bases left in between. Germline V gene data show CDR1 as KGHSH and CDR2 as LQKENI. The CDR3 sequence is CASSPNSLAGGSYEQYF. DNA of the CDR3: TGTGCCAGCTCACCAAATTCGCTGGCCGGGGGCTCCTACGAGCAGTACTTC.

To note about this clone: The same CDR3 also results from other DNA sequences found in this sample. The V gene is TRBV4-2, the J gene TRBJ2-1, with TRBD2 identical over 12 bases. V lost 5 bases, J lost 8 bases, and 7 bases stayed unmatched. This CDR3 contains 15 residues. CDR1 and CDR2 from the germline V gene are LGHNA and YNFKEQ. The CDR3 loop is CASSYRLAGAHEQFF. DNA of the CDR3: TGTGCCAGCAGCTACCGACTAGCGGGGGCTCATGAGCAGTTCTTC.

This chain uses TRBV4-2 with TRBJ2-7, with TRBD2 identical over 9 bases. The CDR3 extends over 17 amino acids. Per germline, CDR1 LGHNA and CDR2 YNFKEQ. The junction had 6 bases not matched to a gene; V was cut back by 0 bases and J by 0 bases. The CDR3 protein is CASSQEGPREGSYEQYF. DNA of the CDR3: TGTGCCAGCAGCCAAGAAGGTCCGCGGGAGGGCTCCTACGAGCAGTACTTC.

As DNA, the CDR3 is TGTGCCAGCAGCGCCGGGGGAGGTGAAGCTTTCTTT. Its translation: CASSAGGGEAFF. The chain carries TRBV11-3 and TRBJ1-1; D perhaps matches TRBD1 (5 bases). The CDR3 has 12 amino acids. V was shortened by 5 bases and J by 7 bases, with 11 bases between the two germline ends. Germline V CDR1 and CDR2: SGHNT, YENEEA.